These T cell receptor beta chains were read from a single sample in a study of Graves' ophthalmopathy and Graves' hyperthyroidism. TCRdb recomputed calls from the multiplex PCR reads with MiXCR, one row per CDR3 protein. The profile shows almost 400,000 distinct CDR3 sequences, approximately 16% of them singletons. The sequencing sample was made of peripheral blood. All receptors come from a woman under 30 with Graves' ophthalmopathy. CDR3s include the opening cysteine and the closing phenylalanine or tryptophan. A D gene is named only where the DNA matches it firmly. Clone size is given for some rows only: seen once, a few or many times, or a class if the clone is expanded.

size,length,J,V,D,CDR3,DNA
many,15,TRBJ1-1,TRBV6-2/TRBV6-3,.,CASTTRAGWNTEALF,TGTGCCAGCACCACAAGGGCAGGGTGGAACACTGAAGCTCTCTTT
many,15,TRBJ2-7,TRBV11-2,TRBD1,CASSSIWDRAHEQYF,TGTGCCAGCAGCTCCATATGGGACAGGGCGCACGAGCAGTACTTC
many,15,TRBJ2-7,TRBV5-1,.,CASSEGTGILGEQYF,TGCGCCAGCAGCGAGGGGACCGGGATTTTGGGTGAGCAGTACTTC
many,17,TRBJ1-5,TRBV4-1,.,CASSQDRIGAGNQPQHF,TGCGCCAGCAGCCAAGATAGGATAGGGGCGGGCAATCAGCCCCAGCATTTT
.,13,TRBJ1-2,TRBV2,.,CASSEVGNYGYTF,TGTGCCAGCAGTGAAGTGGGGAACTATGGCTACACCTTC
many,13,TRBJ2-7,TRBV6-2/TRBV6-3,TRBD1,CASSYRDRNEQYF,TGTGCCAGCAGTTACCGGGACAGGAACGAGCAGTACTTC
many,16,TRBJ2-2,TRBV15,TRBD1,CATSRVGDRSTGELFF,TGTGCCACCAGCAGAGTAGGGGACAGATCCACCGGGGAGCTGTTTTTT
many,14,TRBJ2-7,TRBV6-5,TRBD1,CASSYRAGGYEQYF,TGTGCCAGCAGTTACAGGGCAGGGGGCTACGAGCAGTACTTC
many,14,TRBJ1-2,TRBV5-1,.,CASSLARFVDGYTF,TGCGCCAGCAGCTTGGCCCGGTTCGTAGATGGCTACACCTTC
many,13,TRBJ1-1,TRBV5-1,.,CASSFYSLSEAFF,TGCGCCAGCAGCTTTTACAGTCTCTCGGAAGCTTTCTTT
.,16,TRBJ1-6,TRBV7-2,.,CASSLGSSSYNSPLHF,TGTGCCAGCAGCTTAGGGTCGAGCTCCTATAATTCACCCCTCCACTTT
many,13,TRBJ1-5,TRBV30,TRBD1,CACRGTGEQPQHF,TGTGCCTGCCGGGGGACAGGGGAACAGCCCCAGCATTTT
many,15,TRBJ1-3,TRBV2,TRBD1,CASSYRTGWGNTIYF,TGTGCCAGCAGTTACCGGACAGGGTGGGGAAACACCATATATTTT
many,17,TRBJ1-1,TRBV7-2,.,CASSLAFLGERSTEAFF,TGTGCCAGCAGCTTAGCGTTTCTTGGCGAGCGGAGCACTGAAGCTTTCTTT
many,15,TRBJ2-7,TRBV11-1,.,CASSRGGGKLGEQYF,TGTGCCAGCAGCCGGGGAGGCGGGAAGCTAGGCGAGCAGTACTTC
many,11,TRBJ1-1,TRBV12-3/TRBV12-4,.,CASRFRVEAFF,TGTGCCAGCAGGTTCCGGGTTGAAGCTTTCTTT
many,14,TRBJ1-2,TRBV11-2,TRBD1,CASSLIGGNYGYTF,TGTGCCAGCAGCTTGATAGGGGGCAACTATGGCTACACCTTC
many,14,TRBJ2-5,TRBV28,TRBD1,CASSGRQGEETQYF,TGTGCCAGCAGTGGACGACAGGGGGAAGAGACCCAGTACTTC
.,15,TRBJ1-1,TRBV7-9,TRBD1,CASSSDRGPNTEAFF,TGTGCCAGCAGCTCGGACAGGGGGCCGAACACTGAAGCTTTCTTT
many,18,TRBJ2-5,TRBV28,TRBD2,CASSSRQGSSGSGETQYF,TGTGCCAGCAGTTCCCGCCAGGGGTCTAGCGGGAGTGGGGAGACCCAGTACTTC
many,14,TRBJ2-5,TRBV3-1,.,CASSPPQFSETQYF,TGTGCCAGCAGCCCTCCACAGTTCTCGGAGACCCAGTACTTC
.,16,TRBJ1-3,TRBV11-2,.,CASSFQGPWTGNTIYF,TGTGCCAGCAGCTTTCAGGGACCTTGGACAGGAAACACCATATATTTT
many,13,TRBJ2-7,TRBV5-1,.,CASSDPGRDEQYF,TGCGCCAGCAGCGATCCGGGACGCGACGAGCAGTACTTC
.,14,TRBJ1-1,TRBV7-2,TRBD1,CASSSWTGGSEAFF,TGTGCCAGCAGCTCGTGGACAGGGGGATCTGAAGCTTTCTTT
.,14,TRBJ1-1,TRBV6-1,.,CASAGIGGNTEAFF,TGTGCCAGCGCAGGAATAGGGGGAAACACTGAAGCTTTCTTT
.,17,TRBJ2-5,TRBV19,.,CASSIGLAQDGLETQYF,TGTGCCAGTAGTATAGGTTTGGCACAAGACGGACTTGAGACCCAGTACTTC
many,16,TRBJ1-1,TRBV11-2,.,CASSPGWGRANTEAFF,TGTGCCAGCAGCCCCGGATGGGGCAGGGCGAACACTGAAGCTTTCTTT
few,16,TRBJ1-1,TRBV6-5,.,CASSYDLRVVNTEAFF,TGTGCCAGCAGTTACGACCTCAGGGTAGTTAACACTGAAGCTTTCTTT
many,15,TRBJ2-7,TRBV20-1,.,CSARDSRQGRREQYF,TGCAGTGCTAGAGATAGTAGGCAGGGGAGACGCGAGCAGTACTTC
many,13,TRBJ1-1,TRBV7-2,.,CASSFRGNTEAFF,TGTGCCAGCAGTTTCAGGGGGAACACTGAAGCTTTCTTT
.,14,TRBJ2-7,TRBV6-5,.,CASASGTLSYEQYF,TGTGCCAGCGCGAGCGGGACACTCTCCTACGAGCAGTACTTC
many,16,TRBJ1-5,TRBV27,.,CASSPSRGIGNQPQHF,TGTGCCAGCAGTCCTTCCAGGGGTATTGGCAATCAGCCCCAGCATTTT
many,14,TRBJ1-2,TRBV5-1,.,CASSPDGGNYGYTF,TGCGCCAGCAGCCCGGACGGGGGCAACTATGGCTACACCTTC
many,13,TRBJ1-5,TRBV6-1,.,CASSDRQIEAQHF,TGTGCCAGCAGTGACCGACAGATAGAGGCCCAGCATTTT
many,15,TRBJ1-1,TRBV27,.,CASSPTPGVNTEAFF,TGTGCCAGCAGTCCCACCCCCGGGGTGAACACTGAAGCTTTCTTT
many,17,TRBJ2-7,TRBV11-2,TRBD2,CASSSPSGRATSYEQYF,TGTGCCAGCAGCTCCCCTAGCGGGAGGGCTACGTCCTACGAGCAGTACTTC
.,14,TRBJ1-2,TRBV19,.,CASSGFGANYGYTF,TGTGCCAGTAGTGGTTTTGGAGCCAACTATGGCTACACCTTC
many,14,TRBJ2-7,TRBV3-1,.,CASSQLVNSYEQYF,TGTGCCAGCAGCCAATTGGTAAATTCCTACGAGCAGTACTTC
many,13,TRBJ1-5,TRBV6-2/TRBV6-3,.,CASRLAGNQPQHF,TGTGCCAGCCGGCTGGCGGGCAATCAGCCCCAGCATTTT
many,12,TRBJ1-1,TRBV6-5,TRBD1,CASSHRGDRAFF,TGTGCCAGCAGTCACAGGGGTGATAGAGCTTTCTTT
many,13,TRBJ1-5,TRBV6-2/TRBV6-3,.,CASRSPYDQPQHF,TGTGCCAGCAGGAGCCCGTACGATCAGCCCCAGCATTTT
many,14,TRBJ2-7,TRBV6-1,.,CASSGHGRGSEQYF,TGCGCCAGCAGCGGACATGGACGAGGTTCCGAGCAGTACTTC
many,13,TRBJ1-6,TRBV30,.,CAWRPSRDSPLHF,TGTGCCTGGAGACCGTCCCGGGATTCACCCCTCCACTTT
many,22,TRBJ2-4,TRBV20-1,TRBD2,CSARSAAPGLAGGARNKNIQYF,TGCAGTGCTAGGAGTGCAGCCCCGGGACTAGCGGGAGGGGCTCGTAACAAAAACATTCAGTACTTC
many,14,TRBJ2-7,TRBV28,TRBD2,CASISSGGAWEQYF,TGTGCCAGCATTTCTAGCGGGGGGGCGTGGGAGCAGTACTTC
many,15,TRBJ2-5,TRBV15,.,CATSRKMDRQETQYF,TGTGCCACCAGCAGGAAGATGGACCGGCAAGAGACCCAGTACTTC
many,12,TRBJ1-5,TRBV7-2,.,CASSHSGQPQHF,TGTGCCAGCAGCCACAGTGGTCAGCCCCAGCATTTT
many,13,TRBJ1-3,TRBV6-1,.,CASSGDSSNTIYF,TGTGCCAGCAGTGGGGACTCCTCCAACACCATATATTTT
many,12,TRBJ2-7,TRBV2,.,CASSDRGDEQYF,TGTGCCAGCAGTGACCGAGGGGACGAGCAGTACTTC
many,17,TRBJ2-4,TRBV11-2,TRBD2,CASSLEGNSGSRNIQYF,TGTGCCAGCAGCTTAGAAGGTAACAGCGGGAGCAGGAACATTCAGTACTTC
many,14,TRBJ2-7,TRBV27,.,CASSLNGNSYEQYF,TGTGCCAGCAGTTTAAACGGGAACTCCTACGAGCAGTACTTC
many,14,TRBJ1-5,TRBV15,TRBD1,CATSPRDRDQPQHF,TGTGCCACCAGCCCCCGGGACAGAGATCAGCCCCAGCATTTT
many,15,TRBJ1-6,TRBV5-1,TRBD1,CASSYSTDRGSPLHF,TGCGCCAGCAGTTATTCTACGGACAGGGGTTCACCCCTCCACTTT
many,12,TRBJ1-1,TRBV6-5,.,CASSPTQTEAFF,TGTGCCAGCAGCCCTACACAGACTGAAGCTTTCTTT
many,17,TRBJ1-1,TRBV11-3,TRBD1,CASSLGDRIGLATEAFF,TGTGCCAGCAGCTTAGGGGACAGGATCGGGCTGGCCACTGAAGCTTTCTTT
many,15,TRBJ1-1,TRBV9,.,CASSARTSGAPEAFF,TGTGCCAGCAGCGCCCGAACTTCAGGGGCCCCTGAAGCTTTCTTT
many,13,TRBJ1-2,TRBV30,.,CAWNVPGTYGYTF,TGTGCCTGGAACGTTCCCGGGACTTATGGCTACACCTTC